These T cell receptor beta chains were read from a single sample in a study of cytomegalovirus exposure and HLA in healthy donors. Using immunoSEQ multiplex PCR, the repertoire was profiled, and TCRdb retains in-frame clones only, with some absent. The listing contains around 130,000 clones. The sample consisted of PBMCs. The receptors were gathered from a woman aged 60-75 years in good health and CMV-seronegative. The CDR3 runs from the conserved cysteine through the conserved F or W. A D gene is named only where the DNA matches it firmly.

V: TRBV27; D: TRBD1; CDR3: CASSQDRVNNEQYF
V: TRBV6-5; D: TRBD1; CDR3: CASTWDRKTGELFF
V: TRBV5-1; D: .; CDR3: CASERQPNEKLFF
V: TRBV19; D: .; CDR3: CASTEGGYQPQHF
V: TRBV28; D: .; CDR3: CASSFPQGMGNQPQHF
V: TRBV6-4; D: .; CDR3: CASSEESIGATEAFF
V: TRBV7-9; D: .; CDR3: CASSPGSGYGYTF
V: TRBV5-1; D: TRBD1; CDR3: CASSSHRGELGYTF
V: TRBV5-5; D: TRBD1; CDR3: CASSNTGGAGNTIYF
V: TRBV5-1; D: .; CDR3: CASSSGVGSYNEQFF
V: TRBV11-1; D: TRBD1; CDR3: CASSLRGGGEAFF
V: TRBV18; D: TRBD1; CDR3: CASSPQGAPATEAFF
V: TRBV7-9; D: TRBD1; CDR3: CASSSTGIFDEKLFF
V: TRBV23-1; D: TRBD1; CDR3: CASSLPGQGGNTEAFF
V: TRBV11-1; D: .; CDR3: CASRPGLNTGELFF
V: TRBV7-8; D: TRBD2; CDR3: CASSLVAGGRGTGELFF
V: TRBV9; D: .; CDR3: CASTKDYRAMNTEAFF
V: TRBV21-1; D: .; CDR3: CASSKGGQGPLLRYGYTF
V: TRBV12-2; D: .; CDR3: CASRLEGLAGDNEQFF
V: TRBV6-1; D: .; CDR3: CAGNPYRGVSTEAFF
V: TRBV2; D: .; CDR3: CASKLSRTQYF
V: TRBV4-1; D: .; CDR3: CASSQTRGTEAFF
V: TRBV5-1; D: .; CDR3: CASSLGDRSNEKLFF
V: TRBV15; D: .; CDR3: CATSLGGGRTGNTIYF
V: TRBV9; D: TRBD2; CDR3: CASSVGGRAWNEQFF
V: TRBV6-1; D: .; CDR3: CASSEERTNYQPQHF
V: TRBV7-2; D: .; CDR3: CASSWSRRSQETQYF
V: TRBV6-6; D: TRBD1; CDR3: CASSYHQGDRVKSAFF
V: TRBV5-6; D: TRBD1; CDR3: CASSLGQGPYEQYF
V: TRBV7-2; D: .; CDR3: CASSGWTDTDTQYF
V: TRBV28; D: .; CDR3: CASSGSPNTEAFF
V: TRBV9; D: TRBD2; CDR3: CASSRTSGGVSTDTQYF
V: TRBV28; D: TRBD1; CDR3: CATCKPGQGAEAFF
V: TRBV6-1; D: .; CDR3: CASNNPGGEGGYTF
V: TRBV7-6; D: TRBD2; CDR3: CASSPGGPFGPGEQYF
V: TRBV27; D: .; CDR3: CASSLFRGNEQFF
V: TRBV9; D: TRBD2; CDR3: CASSVGTSGRVSEQYF
V: TRBV5-1; D: TRBD1; CDR3: CASSLADRGYNEQFF
V: TRBV28; D: .; CDR3: CASSLGRRPQHF
V: TRBV5-1; D: TRBD2; CDR3: CASSSWGTSTVGTDTQYF
V: TRBV4-1; D: .; CDR3: CASSQASLSYEQYF
V: TRBV21-1; D: .; CDR3: CASIKIPRRGSEAFF
V: TRBV7-2; D: .; CDR3: CASSLDRVGEQYF
V: TRBV19; D: .; CDR3: CASSISGRDRRGEQFF
V: TRBV6-1; D: TRBD1; CDR3: CASSEAITGGYDNSPLHF
V: TRBV19; D: TRBD2; CDR3: CASSRDAGEAYGQFF
V: TRBV14; D: TRBD2; CDR3: CASSQGLLAGVWETQYF
V: TRBV6-5; D: .; CDR3: CASSGYRELYEQYF
V: TRBV5-1; D: TRBD1; CDR3: CASSPQTGEASEQYF
V: TRBV9; D: TRBD2; CDR3: CASGGGGADEQYF
V: TRBV10-3; D: TRBD1; CDR3: CAISETGENSPLHF
V: TRBV7-2; D: TRBD1; CDR3: CASSFFGTGQETQYF
V: TRBV10-3; D: TRBD2; CDR3: CAISDARGSTDTQYF
V: TRBV10-3; D: .; CDR3: CAISDTRRGDEQYF
V: TRBV19; D: TRBD1; CDR3: CASSIQMTGGYETQYF
V: TRBV18; D: TRBD1; CDR3: CASSAGTGAWMGYTF
V: TRBV2; D: .; CDR3: CASTVRAAGELFF
V: TRBV20-1; D: .; CDR3: CALAYYGYTF
V: TRBV5-1; D: TRBD1; CDR3: CASSLAGTGKGEKLFF